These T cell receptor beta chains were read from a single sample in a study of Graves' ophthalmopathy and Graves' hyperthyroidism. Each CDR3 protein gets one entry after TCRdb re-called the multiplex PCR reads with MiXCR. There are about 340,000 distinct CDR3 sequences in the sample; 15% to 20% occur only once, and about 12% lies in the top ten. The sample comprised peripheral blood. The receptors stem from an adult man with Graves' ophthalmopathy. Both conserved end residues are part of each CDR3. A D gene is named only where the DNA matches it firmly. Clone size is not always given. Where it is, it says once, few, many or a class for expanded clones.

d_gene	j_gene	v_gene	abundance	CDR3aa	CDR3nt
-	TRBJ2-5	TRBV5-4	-	CASSGGLGETQYF	TGTGCCAGCAGCGGGGGTCTCGGAGAGACCCAGTACTTC
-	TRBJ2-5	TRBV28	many	CASSLPVQETQYF	TGTGCCAGCAGTTTACCTGTTCAAGAGACCCAGTACTTC
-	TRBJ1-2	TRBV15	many	CATSHRLDYQGCTF	TGTGCCACCAGCCACCGACTGGACTACCAGGGCTGCACCTTC
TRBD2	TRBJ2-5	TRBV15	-	CATSSFIAGGKETQYF	TGTGCCACCAGCAGTTTTATAGCGGGGGGAAAAGAGACCCAGTACTTC
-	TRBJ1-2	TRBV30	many	CAWSVTGYGYTF	TGTGCCTGGAGTGTAACAGGCTATGGCTACACCTTC
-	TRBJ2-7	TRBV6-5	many	CASSYRGGFNEQYF	TGTGCCAGCAGTTACCGCGGCGGGTTCAACGAGCAGTACTTC
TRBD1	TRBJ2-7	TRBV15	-	CATSSPDRVSCEQYF	TGTGCCACCAGCAGTCCCGACAGGGTCTCCTGCGAGCAGTACTTC
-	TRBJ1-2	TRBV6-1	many	CASRPQRANYGYTF	TGTGCCAGCAGGCCACAGCGGGCTAACTATGGCTACACCTTC
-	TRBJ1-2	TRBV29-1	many	CSVGFGHTF	TGCAGCGTTGGCTTCGGGCACACCTTC
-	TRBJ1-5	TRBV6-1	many	CASSELGSEINQPQHF	TGTGCCAGCAGTGAACTGGGGTCGGAAATAAATCAGCCCCAGCATTTT
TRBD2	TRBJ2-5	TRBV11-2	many	CASSLLASGETQYF	TGTGCCAGCAGCTTATTGGCTAGCGGGGAGACCCAGTACTTC
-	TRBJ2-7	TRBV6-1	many	CASSGRDGYEQYF	TGTGCCAGCAGTGGCCGGGACGGCTACGAGCAGTACTTC
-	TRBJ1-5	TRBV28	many	CASSLRDGTSWPQHF	TGTGCCAGCAGCCTCCGGGACGGGACTAGTTGGCCCCAGCATTTT
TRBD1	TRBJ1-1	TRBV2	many	CASSAQQGDTEAFF	TGTGCCAGCAGCGCCCAACAGGGGGACACTGAAGCTTTCTTT
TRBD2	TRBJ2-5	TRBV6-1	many	CASSEWLAEETQYF	TGTGCCAGCAGTGAGTGGCTAGCGGAAGAGACCCAGTACTTC
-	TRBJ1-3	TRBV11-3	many	CASSEDTGNTIYF	TGTGCCAGCAGCGAGGACACTGGAAACACCATATATTTT
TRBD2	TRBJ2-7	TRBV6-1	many	CASGGAGVGNYEQYF	TGTGCCAGCGGTGGAGCGGGAGTGGGGAACTACGAGCAGTACTTC
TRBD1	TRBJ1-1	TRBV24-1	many	CATSARGIEAFF	TGTGCCACCAGTGCCAGGGGGATTGAAGCTTTCTTT
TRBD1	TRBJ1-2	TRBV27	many	CARTHLATGRLGYGYTF	TGTGCCAGGACCCACCTAGCGACAGGGCGACTAGGCTATGGCTACACCTTC
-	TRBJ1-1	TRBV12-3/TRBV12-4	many	CASTSFGTEAFF	TGTGCCAGCACCTCGTTCGGTACTGAAGCTTTCTTT
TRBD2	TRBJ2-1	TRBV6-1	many	CASSGWKSGRDPYNGQFF	TGTGCCAGCAGTGGGTGGAAAAGCGGGAGGGACCCCTACAATGGGCAGTTCTTC
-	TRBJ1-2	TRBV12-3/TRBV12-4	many	CASTVTGYSYGYTF	TGTGCCAGCACCGTCACAGGGTACAGCTATGGCTACACCTTC
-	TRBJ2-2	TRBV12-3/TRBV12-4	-	CASRVSTTGELFF	TGTGCCAGCAGAGTCTCAACCACCGGGGAGCTGTTTTTT
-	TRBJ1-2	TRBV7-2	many	CASSLGSAANYGYTF	TGTGCCAGCAGCTTAGGCTCAGCCGCTAACTATGGCTACACCTTC
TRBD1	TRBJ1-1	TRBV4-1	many	CASSQATGATEAFF	TGCGCCAGCAGCCAAGCCACAGGGGCCACTGAAGCTTTCTTT
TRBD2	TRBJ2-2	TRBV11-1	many	CASSSLAGVNTGELFF	TGTGCCAGCAGCTCGTTAGCGGGGGTTAACACCGGGGAGCTGTTTTTT
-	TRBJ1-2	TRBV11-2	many	CASSLVRLNYGYTF	TGTGCCAGCAGCTTAGTTCGTCTGAACTATGGCTACACCTTC
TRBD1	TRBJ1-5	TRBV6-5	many	CASSYPGQGVQPQHF	TGTGCCAGCAGTTATCCAGGACAGGGGGTACAGCCCCAGCATTTT
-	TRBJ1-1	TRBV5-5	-	CASSLGGVMWAEILNTEAFF	TGTGCCAGCAGCTTGGGAGGAGTGATGTGGGCAGAGATCTTGAACACTGAAGCTTTCTTT
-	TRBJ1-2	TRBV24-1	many	CATSDRGAYGYTF	TGTGCCACCAGTGATAGGGGGGCCTATGGCTACACCTTC
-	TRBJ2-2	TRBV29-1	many	CSVDVATGELFF	TGCAGCGTTGATGTTGCCACCGGGGAGCTGTTTTTT
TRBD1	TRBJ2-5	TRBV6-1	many	CASSENPGGSETQYF	TGTGCCAGCAGTGAAAATCCAGGGGGTAGCGAGACCCAGTACTTC
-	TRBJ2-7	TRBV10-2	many	CASSQNGPLTLDEQYF	TGCGCCAGCAGCCAAAATGGACCGCTAACCCTTGACGAGCAGTACTTC
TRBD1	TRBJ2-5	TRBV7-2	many	CASSAGGQETQYF	TGTGCCAGCAGCGCAGGGGGCCAAGAGACCCAGTACTTC
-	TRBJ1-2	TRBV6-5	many	CASSLYGGSNYGYTF	TGTGCCAGCAGTTTATACGGGGGTTCTAACTATGGCTACACCTTC
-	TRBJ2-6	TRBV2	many	CASSGGAVLTRSSGANVLTF	TGTGCCAGCAGTGGGGGGGCGGTCTTGACCAGGAGCTCTGGGGCCAACGTCCTGACTTTC
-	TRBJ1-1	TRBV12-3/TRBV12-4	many	CASSLVGVGTEAFF	TGTGCCAGCAGTTTAGTTGGGGTGGGCACTGAAGCTTTCTTT
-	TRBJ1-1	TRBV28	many	CASSTPGGIEAFF	TGTGCCAGCAGCACGCCGGGGGGGATTGAAGCTTTCTTT
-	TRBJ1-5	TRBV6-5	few	CASRRFGGGGPQPQHF	TGTGCCAGCAGGAGGTTCGGGGGGGGGGGGCCTCAGCCCCAGCATTTT
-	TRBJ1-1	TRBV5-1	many	CASSFPSTEAFF	TGCGCCAGCAGCTTTCCCTCTACTGAAGCTTTCTTT
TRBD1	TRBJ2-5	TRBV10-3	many	CAIMAGPGTDQETQYF	TGTGCCATCATGGCTGGCCCCGGGACAGATCAAGAGACCCAGTACTTC
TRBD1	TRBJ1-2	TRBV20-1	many	CSARDQGEIDGYTF	TGCAGTGCTAGAGATCAGGGGGAGATTGACGGCTACACCTTC